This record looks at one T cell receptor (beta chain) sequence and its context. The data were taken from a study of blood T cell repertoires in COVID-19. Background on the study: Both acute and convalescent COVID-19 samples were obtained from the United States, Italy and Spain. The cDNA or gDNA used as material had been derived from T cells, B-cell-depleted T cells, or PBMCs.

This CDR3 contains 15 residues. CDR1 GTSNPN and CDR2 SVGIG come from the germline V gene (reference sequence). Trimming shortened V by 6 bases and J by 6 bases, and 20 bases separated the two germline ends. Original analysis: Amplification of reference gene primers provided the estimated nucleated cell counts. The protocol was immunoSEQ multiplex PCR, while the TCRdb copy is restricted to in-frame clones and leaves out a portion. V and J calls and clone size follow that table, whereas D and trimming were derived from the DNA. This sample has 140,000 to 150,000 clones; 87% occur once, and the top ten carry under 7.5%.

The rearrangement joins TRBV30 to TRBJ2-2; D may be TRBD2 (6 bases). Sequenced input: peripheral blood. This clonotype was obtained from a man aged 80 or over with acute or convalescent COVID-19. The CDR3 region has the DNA TGTGCCTGTCCCCCCCGCGCCGGGGGAGCCGGGGAGCTGTTTTTT. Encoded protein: CACPPRAGGAGELFF.